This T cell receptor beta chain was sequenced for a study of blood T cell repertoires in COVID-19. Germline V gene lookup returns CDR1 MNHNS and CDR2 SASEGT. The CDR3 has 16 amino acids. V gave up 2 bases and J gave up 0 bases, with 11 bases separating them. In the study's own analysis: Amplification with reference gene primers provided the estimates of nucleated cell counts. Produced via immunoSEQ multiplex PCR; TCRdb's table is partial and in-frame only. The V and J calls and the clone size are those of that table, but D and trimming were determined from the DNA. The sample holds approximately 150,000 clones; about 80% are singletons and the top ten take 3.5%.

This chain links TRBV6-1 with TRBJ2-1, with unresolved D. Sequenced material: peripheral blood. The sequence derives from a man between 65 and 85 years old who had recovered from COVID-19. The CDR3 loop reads CASSESEWSSYNEQFF. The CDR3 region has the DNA TGTGCCAGCAGTGAATCGGAGTGGAGCTCCTACAATGAGCAGTTCTTC.